This T cell receptor (beta chain) was recovered during a study of neurological immune-mediated disorders. Overall study context: Disease course was recorded as relapsing-remitting for roughly 31 and secondary progressive for 3 of the 34 multiple sclerosis patients. Whole-study results and caveats: With the multiple sclerosis repertoire cluster, neither clinical nor MRI features showed any association.

The cDNA was synthesized by means of template-switch 5'RACE, which was carried out with 10-nucleotide random UMIs. TCRdb processed the 5' RACE reads anew with MiXCR; each CDR3 protein has one entry. Of over 45,000 distinct CDR3 sequences in the sample, over 5.5% are singletons; the top ten hold approximately 1.5%. This clonotype showed up many times. The target antigen is unknown. CDR1 and CDR2 (germline): KGHDR, SFDVKD. V gave up 1 base and J gave up 3 bases, with 3 bases separating them. This CDR3 is 13 amino acids long. The chain links TRBV24-1 to TRBJ1-5; D unclear. This clonotype was sampled from a young woman with multiple sclerosis. The sequenced sample consisted of CD4+ T cells from blood. The DNA of the CDR3 is TGTGCCACCAGTGATTTTGCCAATCAGCCCCAGCATTTT. Its protein is CATSDFANQPQHF.